This T cell receptor (beta chain) is from a study of cytomegalovirus exposure and HLA in healthy donors. 60 Vbeta and 13 Jbeta primers were used in PCR. Original analysis: In a later analysis, of tens of millions of unique beta chains, roughly 9.9 million appeared in at least two donors. Here immunoSEQ multiplex PCR was the method, and the copy in TCRdb shows in-frame clones only, minus some. V, J and clone size are those of that table, while D and trimming were read from the DNA. Of about 210,000 clones listed, 70% to 90% are singletons. CDR1 is SGHTA, CDR2 FQGNSA, per germline. V shed 1 base and J 7 bases; nucleotides not matched to a gene: 9. The CDR3 totals 15 residues. For this clone: What it recognizes is unknown.

Whole-study results and caveats: As confirmed in vitro, three CMV-associated chains were specific for CMV antigens.

This receptor was taken from a man aged 30-40 years in good health and CMV-seronegative. The V call is TRBV7-2, the J call TRBJ1-2; TRBD1 matches at 7 bases. Sequencing input: PBMCs. The CDR3 spells CASSLGGRGNIGYTF. CDR3 DNA sequence: TGTGCCAGCAGCTTAGGCGGCAGGGGGAACATTGGCTACACCTTC.